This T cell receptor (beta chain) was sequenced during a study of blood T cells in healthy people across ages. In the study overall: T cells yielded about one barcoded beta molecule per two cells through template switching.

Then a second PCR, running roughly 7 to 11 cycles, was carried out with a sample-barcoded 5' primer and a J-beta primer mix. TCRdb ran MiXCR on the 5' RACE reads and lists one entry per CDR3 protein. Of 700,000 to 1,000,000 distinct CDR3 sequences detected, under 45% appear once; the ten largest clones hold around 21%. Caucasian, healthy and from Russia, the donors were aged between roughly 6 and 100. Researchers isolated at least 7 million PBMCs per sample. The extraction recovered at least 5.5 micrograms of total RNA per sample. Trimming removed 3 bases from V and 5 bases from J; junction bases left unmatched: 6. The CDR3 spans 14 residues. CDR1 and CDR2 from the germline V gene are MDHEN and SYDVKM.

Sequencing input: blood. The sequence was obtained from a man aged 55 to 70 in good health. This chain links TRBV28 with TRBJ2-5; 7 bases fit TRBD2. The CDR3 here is CASSFSGRTETQYF. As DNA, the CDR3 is TGTGCCAGCAGTTTCTCCGGGAGGACGGAGACCCAGTACTTC.